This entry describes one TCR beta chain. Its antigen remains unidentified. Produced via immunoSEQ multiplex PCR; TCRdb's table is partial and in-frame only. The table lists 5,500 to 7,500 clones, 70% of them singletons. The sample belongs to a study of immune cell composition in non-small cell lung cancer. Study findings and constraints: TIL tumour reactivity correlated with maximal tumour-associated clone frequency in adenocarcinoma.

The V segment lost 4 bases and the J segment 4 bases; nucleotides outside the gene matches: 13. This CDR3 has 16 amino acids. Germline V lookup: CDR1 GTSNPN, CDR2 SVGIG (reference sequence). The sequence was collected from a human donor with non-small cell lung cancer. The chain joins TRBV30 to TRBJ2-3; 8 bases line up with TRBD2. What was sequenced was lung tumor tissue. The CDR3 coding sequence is TGTGCCTGGAAATTTCGCTCCGGGGGGGGTGCAGATACGCAGTATTTT. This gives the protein CAWKFRSGGGADTQYF. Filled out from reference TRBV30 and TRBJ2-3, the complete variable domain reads SQTIHQWPATLVQPVGSPLSLECTVEGTSNPNLYWYRQAAGRGLQLLFYSVGIGQISSEVPQNLSASRPQDRQFILSSKKLLLSDSGFYLCAWKFRSGGGADTQYFGPGTRLTVL.